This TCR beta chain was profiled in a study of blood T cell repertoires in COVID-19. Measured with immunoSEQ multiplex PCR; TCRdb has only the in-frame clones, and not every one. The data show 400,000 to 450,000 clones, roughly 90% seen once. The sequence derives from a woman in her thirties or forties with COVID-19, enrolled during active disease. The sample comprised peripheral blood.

CDR3: CASSLAGSGNTIYF. CDR3 DNA: TGTGCCAGCAGTTTGGCGGGTTCTGGAAACACCATATATTTT. This sequence joins TRBV28 and TRBJ1-3, with no clear D. Deletions cut 3 bases from V and 1 base from J, with 7 bases between. This CDR3 is 14 amino acids long. CDR1 is MDHEN, CDR2 SYDVKM, per germline. The variable domain in full, completed from reference TRBV28 and TRBJ1-3, reads DVKVTQSSRYLVKRTGEKVFLECVQDMDHENMFWYRQDPGLGLRLIYFSYDVKMKEKGDIPEGYSVSREKKERFSLILESASTNQTSMYLCASSLAGSGNTIYFGEGSWLTVV.